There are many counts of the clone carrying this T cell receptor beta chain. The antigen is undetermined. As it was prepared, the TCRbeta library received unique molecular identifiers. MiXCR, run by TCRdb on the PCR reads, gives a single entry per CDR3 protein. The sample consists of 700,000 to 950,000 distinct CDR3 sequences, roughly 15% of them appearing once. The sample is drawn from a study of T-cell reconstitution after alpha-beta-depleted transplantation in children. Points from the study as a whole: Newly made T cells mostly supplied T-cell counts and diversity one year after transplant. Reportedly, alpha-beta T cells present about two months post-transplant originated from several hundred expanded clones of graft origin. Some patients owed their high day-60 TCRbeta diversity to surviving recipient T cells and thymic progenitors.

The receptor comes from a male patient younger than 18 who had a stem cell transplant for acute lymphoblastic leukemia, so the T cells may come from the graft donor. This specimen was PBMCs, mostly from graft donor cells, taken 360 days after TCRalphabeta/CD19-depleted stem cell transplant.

CDR3 sequence reads: CATSDTSGSYEQFF. DNA for the CDR3: TGTGCCACCAGTGATACTAGCGGGAGCTATGAGCAGTTCTTC. The J gene is TRBJ2-1, the V gene TRBV24-1, with 11 positions matching TRBD2. V was clipped by 3 bases and J by 8 bases; unmatched bases: 2. The germline V gene has CDR1 KGHDR and CDR2 SFDVKD. This CDR3 region has 14 residues.